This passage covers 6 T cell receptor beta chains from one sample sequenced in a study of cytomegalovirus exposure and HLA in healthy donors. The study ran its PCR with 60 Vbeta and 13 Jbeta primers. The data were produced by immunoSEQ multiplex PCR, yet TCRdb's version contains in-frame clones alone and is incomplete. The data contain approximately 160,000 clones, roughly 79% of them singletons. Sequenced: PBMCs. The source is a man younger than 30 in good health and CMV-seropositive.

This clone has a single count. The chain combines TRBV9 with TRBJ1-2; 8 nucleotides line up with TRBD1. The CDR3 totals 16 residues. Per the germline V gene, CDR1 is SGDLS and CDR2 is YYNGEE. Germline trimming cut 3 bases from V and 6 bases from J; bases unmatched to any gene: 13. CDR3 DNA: TGTGCCAGCAGCGCCAAACTAGACAGGGGTAGAGATGGCTACACCTTC. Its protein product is CASSAKLDRGRDGYTF.

For the CDR3, the DNA is TGTGCCAGCAGCTTCCATCAGGGGGCCGGGGAGACCCAGTACTTC. Encoded protein: CASSFHQGAGETQYF. The V gene is TRBV5-4, the J gene TRBJ2-5, with TRBD1 identical over 8 bases. Per the germline V gene, CDR1 is SGHNT and CDR2 is YYREEE (reference sequence). The V and J ends lost 2 bases and 5 bases, in that order; junction bases with no gene match: 8. The CDR3 runs to 15 residues.

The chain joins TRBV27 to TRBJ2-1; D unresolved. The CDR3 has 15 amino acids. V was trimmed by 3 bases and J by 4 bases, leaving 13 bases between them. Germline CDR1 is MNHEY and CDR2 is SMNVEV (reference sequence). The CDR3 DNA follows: TGTGCCAGCAGTTTTAAGACTCAGAATTACAATGAGCAGTTCTTC. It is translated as CASSFKTQNYNEQFF.

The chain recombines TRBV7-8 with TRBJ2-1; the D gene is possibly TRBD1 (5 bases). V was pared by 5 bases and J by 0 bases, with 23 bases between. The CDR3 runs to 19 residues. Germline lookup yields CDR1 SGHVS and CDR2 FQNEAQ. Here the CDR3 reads CASSKRGSSESLSYNEQFF. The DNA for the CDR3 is TGTGCCAGCAGCAAAAGGGGTAGTTCGGAATCCCTCTCCTACAATGAGCAGTTCTTC.

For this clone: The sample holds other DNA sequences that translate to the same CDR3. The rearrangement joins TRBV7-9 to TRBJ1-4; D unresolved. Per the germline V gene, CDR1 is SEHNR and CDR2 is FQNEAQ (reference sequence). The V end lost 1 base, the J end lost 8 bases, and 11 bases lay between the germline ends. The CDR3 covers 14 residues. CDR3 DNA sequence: TGTGCCAGCAGCTTAGAGGGAGGGTACGAAAAACTGTTTTTT. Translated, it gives CASSLEGGYEKLFF.

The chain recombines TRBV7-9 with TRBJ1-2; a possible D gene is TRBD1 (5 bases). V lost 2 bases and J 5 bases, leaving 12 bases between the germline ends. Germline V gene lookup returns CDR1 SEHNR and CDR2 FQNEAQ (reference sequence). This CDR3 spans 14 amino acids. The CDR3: CASSLRGTEYGYTF. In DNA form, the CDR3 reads TGTGCCAGCAGCTTAAGAGGGACTGAGTATGGCTACACCTTC.